The rows below give T cell receptor beta chains drawn from one sample of a study of beta chain features in type 1 diabetes. Sequencing used immunoSEQ multiplex PCR; TCRdb keeps in-frame clones, though not all of them. The sample contains fewer than 500,000 clones, about 14% of which appear only once. The sequencing sample was made of naive CD4+ T cells from blood. These receptor sequences come from a young man in good health. The CDR3 runs from the conserved cysteine through the conserved F or W. Fields, in order: clone size, J gene, V gene, D gene, CDR3 protein, CDR3 DNA. A D gene is named only where the DNA matches it firmly. Clone sizes are given selectively: once, few, many, or a class where the clone is expanded.

. | TRBJ2-1 | TRBV4-3 | TRBD2 | CASSQGSGSSYNEQFF | TGCGCCAGCAGCCAGGGTAGCGGGAGTTCCTACAATGAGCAGTTCTTC
few | TRBJ2-2 | TRBV7-2 | . | CASSFFLPANTGELFF | TGTGCCAGCAGCTTCTTTTTACCTGCGAACACCGGGGAGCTGTTTTTT
few | TRBJ2-1 | TRBV5-1 | . | CASSLEDNEQFF | TGCGCCAGCAGCTTGGAGGATAATGAGCAGTTCTTC
. | TRBJ1-5 | TRBV23-1 | . | CASSQVEDRISNQAQHF | TGCGCCAGCAGTCAGGTCGAAGACAGGATTTCCAATCAGGCCCAGCATTTT
few | TRBJ1-4 | TRBV5-1 | TRBD1 | CASSGTGTANEKLFF | TGCGCCAGCAGCGGTACCGGGACAGCTAATGAAAAACTGTTTTTT
few | TRBJ1-2 | TRBV7-2 | . | CASSLGREYYGYTF | TGTGCCAGCAGCCTAGGCAGGGAATACTATGGCTACACCTTC
. | TRBJ1-1 | TRBV5-6 | TRBD1 | CASSSPKQGNAEAFF | TGTGCCAGCAGCTCGCCCAAACAGGGGAACGCTGAAGCTTTCTTT
. | TRBJ1-4 | TRBV27 | . | CASSDSDGRREKLFF | TGTGCCAGCAGTGACTCCGACGGAAGAAGGGAAAAACTGTTTTTT
few | TRBJ1-1 | TRBV2 | TRBD1 | CASRTTGEWTEAFF | TGTGCCAGCAGGACTACAGGGGAGTGGACTGAAGCTTTCTTT
few | TRBJ2-7 | TRBV25-1 | . | CASSDGQGQYF | TGTGCCAGCAGTGATGGGCAGGGACAGTACTTC